The 6 T cell receptor beta chains in this list originate from one sample, sequenced in a study of T-cell reconstitution after alpha-beta-depleted transplantation in children (dated by TCRdb to about 2016). Libraries were built with PCR. TCRdb lists the instrument as Illumina HiSeq 2500. TCR library preparation used molecular barcoding, with unique molecular identifiers applied to normalize quantification of the TCRbeta repertoire. Starting from the raw public reads, TCRdb applied fastp trimming at Q25, assembled clones with MiXCR and retained in-frame beta chains. One record per CDR3 amino acid sequence lists the most common genes and DNA. In this sample the table shows approximately 88,000 distinct CDR3 sequences, less than 15% of which occur a single time. The ten largest clones add up to 11% to 15% of the sample. The sequenced sample was PBMCs from the stem cell graft donor, obtained from the stem cell graft. These receptors came from a human donor who donated a stem cell graft to a child with inherited bone marrow failure.

This clonotype has at least ten counts. The J gene is TRBJ2-5, the V gene TRBV4-3, with D perhaps TRBD1 or TRBD2 (5 bases each). Looked up from germline, CDR1 is LGHNA and CDR2 is YSLEER. Trimming stripped 8 bases from V and 2 bases from J, with 12 bases between. The CDR3 totals 13 residues. CDR3 region: CASGTGPQETQYF. In DNA, the CDR3 is TGCGCCAGCGGGACCGGGCCACAAGAGACCCAGTACTTC.

This chain connects TRBV20-1 to TRBJ2-5; the D gene is possibly TRBD2 (5 bases). The CDR3 extends over 12 amino acids. The germline CDR1 and CDR2 sequences are DFQATT and SNEGSKA (reference sequence). Trimming cost V 1 base and J 3 bases, with 6 bases left between them. The CDR3 DNA reads as TGCAGTGCTAGAGCAGCGGAAGAGACCCAGTACTTC. Its protein is CSARAAEETQYF.

This clonotype was seen many times. This chain joins TRBV30 and TRBJ2-7, with 7 bases aligning to TRBD2. The CDR3 length is 12 residues. Germline V gene data show CDR1 as GTSNPN and CDR2 as SVGIG (reference sequence). The junction had 6 bases not matched to a gene; V was cut back by 7 bases and J by 3 bases. CDR3 nucleotides: TGTGCCTCAAAAGGGAGGGGCTACGAGCAGTACTTC. Translating it yields CASKGRGYEQYF.

This clonotype was found many times. The rearrangement uses TRBV5-1 and TRBJ1-2; tentatively, D is TRBD1 (5 bases). V was pared by 4 bases and J by 0 bases, with 13 bases between. The CDR3 extends over 15 amino acids. Germline V gene sequence: CDR1 SGHRS, CDR2 YFSETQ. The CDR3 bases are TGCGCCAGCAGCACCGGGACGGAAGCTAACTATGGCTACACCTTC. It is translated as CASSTGTEANYGYTF.

The chain employs TRBV19 and TRBJ2-2; 7 nucleotides line up with TRBD2. The CDR3 has 13 residues. The trim removed 7 bases at V and 7 bases at J, leaving 6 bases unmatched. Germline V gene sequence: CDR1 LNHDA, CDR2 SQIVND (reference sequence). The CDR3 spells CASTRPGGGELFF. CDR3 nucleotides: TGTGCCAGTACGCGGCCGGGGGGCGGGGAGCTGTTTTTT.

This clonotype occurred many times. One junction end does not reproduce the germline sequence, and a read error may be involved. V gene TRBV20-1 combines with J gene TRBJ2-7; 8 nucleotides agree with TRBD2. CDR1 is DFQATT, CDR2 SNEGSKA, per germline (reference sequence). The CDR3 contains 15 residues. CDR3 nucleotides: TGTAGTGCTAGAGATGGAGCACTAGCGGCATACGAGCAGTACTTC. This encodes CSARDGALAAYEQYF.